This T cell receptor (beta chain) was sequenced in a study of cytomegalovirus exposure and HLA in healthy donors (dated by TCRdb to 2016 to 2017). At the level of the whole study: A later analysis indicated that the 130 or so validation repertoires were generated on the platform also employed for the 700 or so repertoires of the first cohort. The aim of the study was to test whether cataloging public T cell receptors could identify signatures of past pathogen exposure. Besides the first cohort of roughly 640 subjects, a separate validation cohort made up of over 100 different subjects was used. High-throughput TCR immunosequencing, statistical association of individual TCRs with disease status, and machine learning were combined to predict cytomegalovirus infection status.

The library came from the immunoSEQ multiplex PCR assay. In the source study's methods: A statistical classification framework was developed to diagnose cytomegalovirus status using the catalog of TCR beta chain sequences. TCRdb limited this immuneACCESS table to in-frame rearrangements with V and J called. A share of clones is missing; checked studies link under half to unresolved V genes, and the rest is unexplained. Clone size and V and J calls were adopted from that table, with D and trimming inferred from the DNA. For this sample there are about 160,000 clones; 75% to 95% appear just once. Around 3% of the sample is held by the ten biggest clonotypes. The donors belonged to the validation cohort of under 150 subjects, which was separate from the approximately 680-subject first cohort. This clone occurred once. No antigen is known for it. No base-level quality is on record; no much larger clone is a single base apart.

Including cysteine and phenylalanine, the CDR3 has 14 amino acids. Only the CDR3 DNA is retained, 42 bases long and in frame from the first base. Trimming costs V 5 bases and J 2 bases, and their ends lie 10 bases apart. CDR1 is given as LNHDA and CDR2 as SQIVND, both from the germline V gene (reference sequence). Points the paper makes about the study in general: The validation cohort had no HLA typing available for a later analysis, so co-occurrence within that cohort was assessed over all 130 or so repertoires. The authors suggested that the approach could potentially be generalized to other disease states and immunological phenotypes. A few of the identified cytomegalovirus-associated TCR beta chains were confirmed in vitro to be specific for cytomegalovirus antigens. Of the cluster scores, roughly 95% were above 0 in a later analysis, which found that TCRs clustered in the first cohort also tended to co-occur in the 130 or so validation repertoires. Across donors, most TCR sequences were observed very rarely, whereas some public TCRs were present in many individuals. The classifier was reported to diagnose cytomegalovirus status with high specificity and sensitivity in both the original cohort and the validation cohort. The study listed around 160 TCR beta chains as associated with cytomegalovirus.

The clonotype was recovered from a woman aged 18-29 years in good health and CMV-seropositive. Input material: PBMCs. In this chain, TRBV19 is recombined with TRBJ1-3; perhaps TRBD1 is the D gene, with 5 bases matching. The bases are TGTGCCAGTAGTTCAATGACAGCTGGAAACACCATATATTTT. It codes for CASSSMTAGNTIYF. With all but the CDR3 taken from the reference TRBV19 and TRBJ1-3 genes, the full variable domain is: DGGITQSPKYLFRKEGQNVTLSCEQNLNHDAMYWYRQDPGQGLRLIYYSQIVNDFQKGDIAEGYSVSREKKESFPLTVTSAQKNPTAFYLCASSSMTAGNTIYFGEGSWLTVV.